These T cell receptor beta chains were read from a single sample in a study of blood T cell repertoires in COVID-19. Here immunoSEQ multiplex PCR was the method, and the copy in TCRdb shows in-frame clones only, minus some. The sample has approximately 75,000 clones; less than 85% are singletons. The specimen sequenced was peripheral blood. The receptors shown here come from a human donor with acute or convalescent COVID-19. The donor label of this sample is uncertain. The CDR3 runs from the conserved cysteine through the conserved F or W. Each record gives: clone size, V gene, J gene, D gene, CDR3 protein, CDR3 DNA. A D gene is named only where the DNA matches it firmly. Where a row states a size, it is once, few, many or the class of an expanded clone; other rows omit it.

clone_size: -; v_call: TRBV5-4; j_call: TRBJ1-2; d_call: TRBD1; cdr3_aa: CASSQSVRGNYGYTF; cdr3_nt: TGTGCCAGCAGCCAGTCCGTCAGGGGGAACTATGGCTACACCTTC
clone_size: -; v_call: TRBV30; j_call: TRBJ1-4; d_call: TRBD1; cdr3_aa: CAWSITTGVYEKLFF; cdr3_nt: TGTGCCTGGAGTATTACGACAGGGGTATACGAAAAACTGTTTTTT
clone_size: -; v_call: TRBV5-1; j_call: TRBJ1-6; d_call: -; cdr3_aa: CASSGTTSSPLHF; cdr3_nt: TGCGCCAGTTCCGGGACAACAAGTTCACCCCTCCACTTT
clone_size: few; v_call: TRBV5-1; j_call: TRBJ1-3; d_call: -; cdr3_aa: CASSLADISGNTIYF; cdr3_nt: TGCGCCAGCAGCTTGGCTGACATCTCTGGAAACACCATATATTTT
clone_size: -; v_call: TRBV5-4; j_call: TRBJ2-1; d_call: -; cdr3_aa: CASSSGPPGTKVGEQFF; cdr3_nt: TGTGCCAGCAGCTCGGGGCCCCCCGGGACAAAGGTAGGGGAGCAGTTCTTC
clone_size: -; v_call: TRBV19; j_call: TRBJ1-3; d_call: TRBD1; cdr3_aa: CASIDRADTIYF; cdr3_nt: TGTGCCAGCATTGACAGGGCGGACACCATATATTTT
clone_size: -; v_call: TRBV28; j_call: TRBJ2-7; d_call: TRBD1; cdr3_aa: CASSLSPGGDEQYF; cdr3_nt: TGTGCCAGCAGTTTAAGTCCAGGGGGCGACGAGCAGTACTTC
clone_size: -; v_call: TRBV7-9; j_call: TRBJ1-6; d_call: TRBD1; cdr3_aa: CASRSGTGGRGYNSPLHF; cdr3_nt: TGTGCCAGCAGATCCGGGACAGGGGGCAGAGGGTATAATTCACCCCTCCACTTT
clone_size: -; v_call: TRBV7-7; j_call: TRBJ2-5; d_call: TRBD2; cdr3_aa: CASTRLAGAQETQYF; cdr3_nt: TGTGCTAGCACCAGACTAGCGGGGGCCCAAGAGACCCAGTACTTC
clone_size: -; v_call: TRBV2; j_call: TRBJ1-1; d_call: -; cdr3_aa: CASSGQLRNTEAFF; cdr3_nt: TGTGCCAGCAGCGGACAATTAAGGAACACTGAAGCTTTCTTT
clone_size: -; v_call: TRBV23-1; j_call: TRBJ2-5; d_call: TRBD2; cdr3_aa: CASSHFQGLAGVLETQYF; cdr3_nt: TGCGCCAGCAGTCATTTCCAGGGACTAGCGGGAGTGTTGGAGACCCAGTACTTC
clone_size: -; v_call: TRBV19; j_call: TRBJ2-3; d_call: TRBD2; cdr3_aa: CASRAEGGGSGASTDTQYF; cdr3_nt: TGTGCCAGTAGGGCCGAGGGCGGGGGTAGCGGGGCTAGCACAGATACGCAGTATTTT
clone_size: -; v_call: TRBV19; j_call: TRBJ1-5; d_call: -; cdr3_aa: CASSPRTANQPQHF; cdr3_nt: TGTGCCAGTAGTCCCCGAACCGCGAATCAGCCCCAGCATTTT
clone_size: once; v_call: TRBV30; j_call: TRBJ2-2; d_call: TRBD1; cdr3_aa: CACYPTGAALYSVTGELFF; cdr3_nt: TGTGCCTGTTATCCGACAGGGGCCGCTCTCTATTCCGTGACCGGGGAGCTGTTTTTT
clone_size: once; v_call: TRBV3-1/TRBV3-2; j_call: TRBJ1-2; d_call: -; cdr3_aa: CASSRLNTDYGYTF; cdr3_nt: TGTGCCAGCAGCCGCCTCAATACGGACTATGGCTACACCTTC
clone_size: -; v_call: TRBV19; j_call: TRBJ2-1; d_call: -; cdr3_aa: CASIGQASFNEQFF; cdr3_nt: TGTGCCAGTATTGGCCAGGCCTCTTTCAATGAGCAGTTCTTC
clone_size: once; v_call: TRBV2; j_call: TRBJ1-3; d_call: TRBD1; cdr3_aa: CASSRDSSGNTIYF; cdr3_nt: TGTGCCAGCAGTCGGGACAGTTCTGGAAACACCATATATTTT
clone_size: -; v_call: TRBV5-1; j_call: TRBJ1-1; d_call: -; cdr3_aa: CASSPGALLNTEAFF; cdr3_nt: TGCGCCAGCAGTCCAGGGGCCCTCCTGAACACTGAAGCTTTCTTT
clone_size: -; v_call: TRBV12-3/TRBV12-4; j_call: TRBJ1-2; d_call: -; cdr3_aa: CASRAGTNYGYTF; cdr3_nt: TGTGCCAGCAGAGCAGGGACTAACTATGGCTACACCTTC
clone_size: many; v_call: TRBV5-1; j_call: TRBJ2-7; d_call: -; cdr3_aa: CASSSHPGLPYEQYF; cdr3_nt: TGCGCCAGCAGCTCCCATCCGGGACTCCCCTACGAGCAGTACTTC
clone_size: once; v_call: TRBV6-5; j_call: TRBJ2-2; d_call: TRBD1; cdr3_aa: CASSPGRGLGGELFF; cdr3_nt: TGTGCCAGCAGCCCCGGCAGGGGGCTCGGCGGGGAGCTGTTTTTT
clone_size: -; v_call: TRBV28; j_call: TRBJ1-5; d_call: -; cdr3_aa: CASRRGSVQPQHF; cdr3_nt: TGTGCCAGCAGAAGGGGGTCAGTTCAGCCCCAGCATTTT
clone_size: -; v_call: TRBV28; j_call: TRBJ1-4; d_call: TRBD1; cdr3_aa: CASVSIGTGIEKLFF; cdr3_nt: TGTGCCAGCGTATCAATCGGGACAGGGATTGAAAAACTGTTTTTT
clone_size: -; v_call: TRBV5-4; j_call: TRBJ2-1; d_call: TRBD2; cdr3_aa: CASSFAGTKVNNEQFF; cdr3_nt: TGTGCCAGCAGCTTCGCCGGGACTAAGGTCAACAATGAGCAGTTCTTC
clone_size: -; v_call: TRBV5-4; j_call: TRBJ2-5; d_call: -; cdr3_aa: CASSLVASQETQYF; cdr3_nt: TGTGCCAGCAGCTTGGTTGCTAGCCAAGAGACCCAGTACTTC
clone_size: few; v_call: TRBV6-4; j_call: TRBJ2-6; d_call: -; cdr3_aa: CASRLSSGANVLTF; cdr3_nt: TGTGCCAGCAGACTGAGCTCTGGGGCCAACGTCCTGACTTTC
clone_size: -; v_call: TRBV6-5; j_call: TRBJ2-1; d_call: TRBD1; cdr3_aa: CASSRDRGRNNEQFF; cdr3_nt: TGTGCCAGCAGTCGGGACAGGGGGAGGAACAATGAGCAGTTCTTC
clone_size: -; v_call: TRBV2; j_call: TRBJ1-3; d_call: TRBD1; cdr3_aa: CASTKQTGGASTGNTIYF; cdr3_nt: TGTGCCAGCACAAAACAGACAGGGGGTGCTTCTACTGGAAACACCATATATTTT
clone_size: -; v_call: TRBV5-1; j_call: TRBJ2-5; d_call: TRBD1; cdr3_aa: CASSLGGQGVGETQYF; cdr3_nt: TGCGCCAGCAGCTTGGGGGGACAGGGGGTCGGAGAGACCCAGTACTTC
clone_size: -; v_call: TRBV3-1/TRBV3-2; j_call: TRBJ2-1; d_call: TRBD2; cdr3_aa: CASSQDGVGTSVTYNEQFF; cdr3_nt: TGTGCCAGCAGCCAAGACGGGGTAGGGACTAGCGTAACCTACAATGAGCAGTTCTTC
clone_size: few; v_call: TRBV6-5; j_call: TRBJ2-2; d_call: TRBD1; cdr3_aa: CASSYKGQGFTGELFF; cdr3_nt: TGTGCCAGCAGTTATAAGGGACAGGGTTTCACCGGGGAGCTGTTTTTT
clone_size: -; v_call: TRBV7-6; j_call: TRBJ1-2; d_call: TRBD1; cdr3_aa: CASSLEAGGQYGYTF; cdr3_nt: TGTGCCAGCAGCTTAGAGGCAGGGGGCCAGTATGGCTACACCTTC
clone_size: few; v_call: TRBV21-1; j_call: TRBJ2-2; d_call: -; cdr3_aa: CAPRAGGELFF; cdr3_nt: TGTGCCCCCAGAGCGGGAGGGGAGCTGTTTTTT
clone_size: -; v_call: TRBV7-9; j_call: TRBJ2-7; d_call: -; cdr3_aa: CASSIERNEQYF; cdr3_nt: TGTGCCAGCAGCATAGAGAGGAACGAGCAGTACTTC
clone_size: -; v_call: TRBV27; j_call: TRBJ2-1; d_call: TRBD1; cdr3_aa: CASSYEQGVTYNEQFF; cdr3_nt: TGTGCCAGCAGTTACGAACAGGGGGTAACCTACAATGAGCAGTTCTTC
clone_size: -; v_call: TRBV5-1; j_call: TRBJ1-2; d_call: TRBD1; cdr3_aa: CASSLAGQGATGYTF; cdr3_nt: TGCGCCAGCAGCTTGGCGGGACAGGGTGCTACGGGCTACACCTTC
clone_size: -; v_call: TRBV12-3/TRBV12-4; j_call: TRBJ1-5; d_call: -; cdr3_aa: CASSTGGNQPQHF; cdr3_nt: TGTGCCAGCAGTACAGGAGGCAATCAGCCCCAGCATTTT
clone_size: -; v_call: TRBV4-1; j_call: TRBJ1-2; d_call: TRBD1; cdr3_aa: CASSQEGTGWDGYTF; cdr3_nt: TGCGCCAGCAGCCAAGAAGGGACAGGGTGGGATGGCTACACCTTC
clone_size: -; v_call: TRBV21-1; j_call: TRBJ2-2; d_call: -; cdr3_aa: CASSKVDSPKRSELYGELFF; cdr3_nt: TGTGCCAGCAGCAAAGTCGACAGTCCAAAAAGGTCTGAGCTTTACGGGGAGCTGTTTTTT
clone_size: -; v_call: TRBV5-1; j_call: TRBJ2-2; d_call: -; cdr3_aa: CASSLGTRSTGELFF; cdr3_nt: TGCGCCAGCAGCTTGGGAACCAGGTCGACCGGGGAGCTGTTTTTT
clone_size: -; v_call: TRBV7-2; j_call: TRBJ1-4; d_call: -; cdr3_aa: CASSSDIATNEKLFF; cdr3_nt: TGTGCCAGCAGCTCCGACATCGCAACTAATGAAAAACTGTTTTTT
clone_size: -; v_call: TRBV7-3; j_call: TRBJ2-5; d_call: -; cdr3_aa: CASSPRGSTKAETQYF; cdr3_nt: TGTGCCAGCAGCCCCCGGGGGTCGACGAAGGCGGAGACCCAGTACTTC
clone_size: -; v_call: TRBV5-5; j_call: TRBJ2-3; d_call: TRBD1; cdr3_aa: CASSAQDRGTDTQYF; cdr3_nt: TGTGCCAGCAGCGCCCAGGACAGGGGAACAGATACGCAGTATTTT
clone_size: once; v_call: TRBV19; j_call: TRBJ1-1; d_call: -; cdr3_aa: CASSSPRENTEAFF; cdr3_nt: TGTGCCAGTAGCTCTCCGAGGGAGAACACTGAAGCTTTCTTT
clone_size: medium-sized; v_call: TRBV4-2; j_call: TRBJ1-3; d_call: -; cdr3_aa: CASSHIQTSGNTIYF; cdr3_nt: TGTGCCAGCAGCCATATACAGACGTCCGGAAACACCATATATTTT
clone_size: -; v_call: TRBV28; j_call: TRBJ2-7; d_call: TRBD1; cdr3_aa: CASSSRTGPSRPYEQYF; cdr3_nt: TGTGCCAGCAGTTCCCGGACAGGCCCTTCGCGGCCCTACGAGCAGTACTTC
clone_size: -; v_call: TRBV18; j_call: TRBJ1-3; d_call: -; cdr3_aa: CASSPPGPGNTIYF; cdr3_nt: TGTGCCAGCTCACCCCCAGGTCCTGGAAACACCATATATTTT
clone_size: once; v_call: TRBV29-1; j_call: TRBJ2-1; d_call: TRBD2; cdr3_aa: CSVEPTGTSESFF; cdr3_nt: TGCAGCGTTGAGCCCACCGGGACTAGCGAATCGTTCTTC
clone_size: few; v_call: TRBV6-5; j_call: TRBJ1-5; d_call: -; cdr3_aa: CASSPTGRGNQPQHF; cdr3_nt: TGTGCCAGCAGCCCCACAGGTCGGGGCAATCAGCCCCAGCATTTT
clone_size: -; v_call: TRBV6-6; j_call: TRBJ2-1; d_call: TRBD1; cdr3_aa: CASSNRGLYNEQFF; cdr3_nt: TGTGCCAGCAGTAACAGGGGGCTCTACAATGAGCAGTTCTTC
clone_size: -; v_call: TRBV10-2; j_call: TRBJ2-2; d_call: -; cdr3_aa: CASGEGELFF; cdr3_nt: TGCGCCAGCGGGGAGGGGGAGCTGTTTTTT
clone_size: -; v_call: TRBV10-3; j_call: TRBJ1-4; d_call: TRBD1; cdr3_aa: CAIRGTERSGGEKLFF; cdr3_nt: TGTGCCATCAGAGGGACAGAGCGGAGTGGTGGTGAAAAACTGTTTTTT
clone_size: -; v_call: TRBV28; j_call: TRBJ2-4; d_call: TRBD2; cdr3_aa: CASTGEGTKNIQYF; cdr3_nt: TGTGCCAGCACCGGGGAGGGAACCAAAAACATTCAGTACTTC
clone_size: few; v_call: TRBV6-1; j_call: TRBJ2-2; d_call: -; cdr3_aa: CASSGWQEASDTGELFF; cdr3_nt: TGTGCCAGCAGTGGTTGGCAGGAAGCTTCGGACACCGGGGAGCTGTTTTTT
clone_size: -; v_call: TRBV5-6; j_call: TRBJ1-1; d_call: TRBD1; cdr3_aa: CASSVGQGSAFF; cdr3_nt: TGTGCCAGCAGCGTCGGACAGGGGTCGGCTTTCTTT
clone_size: -; v_call: TRBV19; j_call: TRBJ1-1; d_call: -; cdr3_aa: CASSMLTGSLSTEAFF; cdr3_nt: TGTGCCAGTAGTATGCTGACAGGATCATTGTCAACTGAAGCTTTCTTT
clone_size: -; v_call: TRBV20-1; j_call: TRBJ1-4; d_call: -; cdr3_aa: CSASPGIGEKLFF; cdr3_nt: TGCAGTGCTAGTCCCGGGATCGGGGAAAAACTGTTTTTT
clone_size: -; v_call: TRBV4-3; j_call: TRBJ1-2; d_call: -; cdr3_aa: CASSQGFGVSYGYTF; cdr3_nt: TGCGCCAGCAGCCAAGGGTTCGGGGTTTCCTATGGCTACACCTTC
clone_size: -; v_call: TRBV10-3; j_call: TRBJ1-2; d_call: -; cdr3_aa: CAISESFSAGYGYTF; cdr3_nt: TGTGCCATCAGTGAGTCGTTCTCCGCGGGCTATGGCTACACCTTC